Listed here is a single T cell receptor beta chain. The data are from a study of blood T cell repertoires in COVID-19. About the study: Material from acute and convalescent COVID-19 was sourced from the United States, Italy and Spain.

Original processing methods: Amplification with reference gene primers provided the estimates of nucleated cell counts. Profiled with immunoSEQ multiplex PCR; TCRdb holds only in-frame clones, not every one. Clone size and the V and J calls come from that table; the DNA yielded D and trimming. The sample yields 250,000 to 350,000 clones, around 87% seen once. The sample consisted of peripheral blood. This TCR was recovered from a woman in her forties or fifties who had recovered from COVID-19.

CDR3 region: CASSLSQGHEQYF. The CDR3 coding sequence is TGTGCCAGCAGCTTATCCCAGGGCCACGAGCAGTACTTC. The genes are TRBV7-3 and TRBJ2-7; D is perhaps TRBD1 (5 bases). The CDR3 is 13 residues long. V was pared by 2 bases and J by 5 bases, with 10 bases between. CDR1 and CDR2 (germline): SGHTA, FQGTGA.